Included here is one T cell receptor beta chain sequence, with context. This entry belongs to a study of T-cell memory formation after mild COVID-19. MiXCR, applied by TCRdb to the 5' RACE reads, yields one record per CDR3 protein. In the table there are some 40,000 distinct CDR3 sequences, 5% to 7% of which are singletons. This CDR3 comprises 17 residues. Trimming cost V 0 bases and J 0 bases; bases outside gene matches: 8. CDR1 is GTSNPN and CDR2 is SVGIG in the germline V gene (reference sequence). Sequencing used PBMCs or a T cell subset sorted from them (not recorded which). The sequence was obtained from an adult who had mild COVID-19 (a few samples of this study predate the infection). Cell type and time point are not known. The V call is TRBV30, the J call TRBJ1-5, with 7 bases fitting TRBD1. DNA of the CDR3: TGTGCCTGGAGTGTAATGAAGGGGGCAGGTAGCAATCAGCCCCAGCATTTT. Its translation: CAWSVMKGAGSNQPQHF. The full variable domain, in which reference TRBV30 and TRBJ1-5 provide the parts outside the CDR3, is SQTIHQWPATLVQPVGSPLSLECTVEGTSNPNLYWYRQAAGRGLQLLFYSVGIGQISSEVPQNLSASRPQDRQFILSSKKLLLSDSGFYLCAWSVMKGAGSNQPQHFGDGTRLSIL.